Each of the 23 T cell receptor beta chains below was sequenced from the same sample in a study of Ad26.COV2.S vaccination and SARS-CoV-2 variants. Method: immunoSEQ multiplex PCR; TCRdb's copy keeps in-frame clones and lacks some. The table lists roughly 380,000 clones, 92% of them singletons. Source: peripheral blood, taken after recovery from COVID-19. Source of these receptors: a human donor who had recovered from COVID-19.

The chain links TRBV24-1 to TRBJ2-5; the match to TRBD2 covers 7 bases. Germline loops: CDR1 KGHDR, CDR2 SFDVKD. V lost 12 bases, J lost 5 bases, and 14 bases stayed unmatched. The CDR3 runs 14 residues. The CDR3 nucleotides are TGTGCCTCACAATGGGGGGGTCTTCGGGAGACCCAGTACTTC. It translates to CASQWGGLRETQYF.

The chain has TRBV6-5 and TRBJ2-7; the match to TRBD1 covers 10 bases. The CDR3 is 14 amino acids. Per germline, CDR1 MNHEY and CDR2 SVGAGI. The trim removed 7 bases at V and 11 bases at J, leaving 14 bases unmatched. In DNA form, the CDR3 reads TGTGCCAGCAAAGCGGGACAGGGGTCTACGAGGGAGTACTTC. As protein: CASKAGQGSTREYF.

J is TRBJ2-1 and V is TRBV9, with D possibly matching TRBD2 (5 bases). V dropped 0 bases and J dropped 9 bases, with 13 bases sitting between them. The CDR3 contains 14 residues. CDR1 is SGDLS, CDR2 YYNGEE, per germline. CDR3 in DNA: TGTGCCAGCAGCGTAGAAGCGGCCCGCGGTGAGCAGTTCTTC. It yields the protein CASSVEAARGEQFF.

This clone showed up just once. The chain recombines TRBV11-2 with TRBJ2-1; D is unclear. Trimming took off 0 bases at V and 15 bases at J, with 12 bases between the two ends. CDR3 length: 12 amino acids. Germline CDR1 reads SGHAT; CDR2 reads FQNNGV. CDR3 amino acids: CASSLDRARPFF. CDR3 in DNA: TGTGCCAGCAGCTTAGATCGGGCTAGACCGTTCTTC.

This clone was seen a single time. The J gene is TRBJ1-2, the V gene TRBV5-4; 10 bases agree with TRBD1. V was pared by 0 bases and J by 8 bases, with 4 bases of the junction left unmatched. Germline V gene data show CDR1 as SGHNT and CDR2 as YYREEE (reference sequence). This CDR3 contains 14 residues. CDR3 region: CASSLGQGARGYTF. The CDR3 DNA reads TGTGCCAGCAGCTTGGGACAGGGGGCTCGCGGCTACACCTTC. Full variable domain (missing parts from reference TRBV5-4 and TRBJ1-2): ETGVTQSPTHLIKTRGQQVTLRCSSQSGHNTVSWYQQALGQGPQFIFQYYREEENGRGNFPPRFSGLQFPNYSSELNVNALELDDSALYLCASSLGQGARGYTFGSGTRLTVV.

V is TRBV18 and J is TRBJ1-2; TRBD1 agrees at 8 bases. With 8 bases clipped from V and 8 bases from J, the junction kept 10 bases outside the gene matches. The length of the CDR3 is 13 residues. Germline CDR1 and CDR2: KGHSH and LQKENI. CDR3 sequence: CASTTGEAGGYTF. The CDR3 coding sequence is TGTGCCAGCACGACAGGGGAGGCTGGGGGCTACACCTTC.

The chain employs TRBV19 and TRBJ2-1; TRBD2 matches 9 bases. Per the germline V gene, CDR1 is LNHDA and CDR2 is SQIVND (reference sequence). CDR3 size: 16 residues. After removal of 1 base from V and 2 bases from J, the junction contained 3 bases not matched to a gene. The CDR3 region is CASSIAGGGAYNEQFF. In DNA, the CDR3 is TGTGCCAGTAGTATAGCGGGCGGGGGGGCCTACAATGAGCAGTTCTTC.

This sequence joins TRBV4-1 and TRBJ2-7; possibly TRBD2 for D (5 bases). This CDR3 has 17 residues. V lost 0 bases and J 1 base, leaving 16 bases between the germline ends. Germline CDR1 is MGHRA and CDR2 is YSYEKL. As DNA, the CDR3 is TGCGCCAGCAGCCAAGATACGGACTCGGGTTTGTCCTACGAGCAGTACTTC. Its translation is CASSQDTDSGLSYEQYF.

J is TRBJ2-2 and V is TRBV18; D unclear. Germline V gene data show CDR1 as KGHSH and CDR2 as LQKENI. The CDR3 spans 14 residues. V was shortened by 6 bases and J by 4 bases, with 12 bases between the two germline ends. Here the CDR3 reads CASSPEQVTGELFF. CDR3 DNA: TGTGCCAGCTCCCCCGAGCAGGTCACCGGGGAGCTGTTTTTT.

This rearrangement joins TRBV10-3 to TRBJ2-1; 14 positions agree with TRBD2. CDR3 length equals 17 residues. Germline V gene lookup returns CDR1 ENHRY and CDR2 SYGVKD. Trimming removed 2 bases from V and 4 bases from J; junction bases left unmatched: 4. The CDR3 DNA reads as TGTGCCATCAGTGAGCCGACTAGCGGGGGGGTTTACAATGAGCAGTTCTTC. The encoded protein is CAISEPTSGGVYNEQFF.

CDR3 DNA: TGTGCCAGCAGTATGGACAGGGGGCGGGGCTACACCTTC. It encodes CASSMDRGRGYTF. The chain employs TRBV2 and TRBJ1-2; the match to TRBD1 covers 11 bases. V lost 5 bases and J lost 8; bases outside the gene matches: 4. Germline V gene lookup returns CDR1 SNHLY and CDR2 FYNNEI. The CDR3 loop spans 13 amino acids.

V and J are TRBV7-9 and TRBJ2-1; D possibly matches TRBD1 or TRBD2 (5 bases each). CDR1 is SEHNR, CDR2 FQNEAQ, per germline (reference sequence). This CDR3 has 15 amino acids. Trimming took off 5 bases at V and 0 bases at J, with 11 bases between the two ends. The CDR3 DNA sequence: TGTGCCAGCAGCCTGGGACGGCCCTCCTACAATGAGCAGTTCTTC. As protein: CASSLGRPSYNEQFF.

The V gene is TRBV9, the J gene TRBJ2-3, with D perhaps TRBD2 (6 bases). Trimming shortened V by 2 bases and J by 0 bases, and 10 bases separated the two germline ends. Per germline, CDR1 SGDLS and CDR2 YYNGEE. CDR3 size: 15 residues. DNA of the CDR3: TGTGCCAGCAGCGTTAGACTAGGCAGCACAGATACGCAGTATTTT. Protein sequence: CASSVRLGSTDTQYF.

The chain joins TRBV21-1 to TRBJ2-7; TRBD1 is the table's D call and was not checked against the DNA. TRBV21-1 has pseudogene status. The length of the CDR3 is 15 residues. This chain's CDR3 is CASSRARKGAYEQYF. The CDR3 DNA sequence: TGTGCCAGCAGTCGTGCCCGGAAGGGGGCCTACGAGCAGTACTTC.

The V and J genes are TRBV14 and TRBJ1-1; perhaps TRBD1 as D (5 bases). CDR1 and CDR2 (germline): SGHDN, FVKESK. The CDR3 sequence is 15 residues long. V lost 1 base and J lost 5, with 14 bases in between. In DNA, the CDR3 is TGTGCCAGCAGCCAAGGGGGCAAGGTGAGAACTGAAGCTTTCTTT. This sequence encodes CASSQGGKVRTEAFF.

The count of this clone is one. This chain uses TRBV9 with TRBJ1-5; D not certain. The CDR3 has 15 residues. Trimming left V 2 bases short and J 1 base short, with 10 bases between. CDR1 is SGDLS and CDR2 is YYNGEE in the germline V gene. The CDR3 region is CASSVGSGSNQPQHF. The CDR3 nucleotides are TGTGCCAGCAGCGTTGGCAGTGGGAGCAATCAGCCCCAGCATTTT.

This chain connects TRBV28 to TRBJ1-2, with 9 bases that match TRBD1. The V and J ends lost 2 bases and 5 bases, in that order; junction bases with no gene match: 6. The CDR3 is made up of 15 amino acids. CDR1 and CDR2 from the germline V gene are MDHEN and SYDVKM. Written as DNA, the CDR3 is TGTGCCAGCAGTTTACCTTATGGGACAGGGTATGGCTACACCTTC. Translated: CASSLPYGTGYGYTF.

The rearrangement joins TRBV5-6 to TRBJ1-3; TRBD1 agrees at 7 bases. Germline trimming cut 4 bases from V and 0 bases from J; bases unmatched to any gene: 4. Germline assignment: CDR1 SGHDT and CDR2 YYEEEE. This CDR3 contains 15 residues. CDR3 coding DNA: TGTGCCAGCAGCCCGGGACAGATCTCTGGAAACACCATATATTTT. Its translation is CASSPGQISGNTIYF. The full variable domain, in which reference TRBV5-6 and TRBJ1-3 provide the parts outside the CDR3, is DAGVTQSPTHLIKTRGQQVTLRCSPKSGHDTVSWYQQALGQGPQFIFQYYEEEERQRGNFPDRFSGHQFPNYSSELNVNALLLGDSALYLCASSPGQISGNTIYFGEGSWLTVV.

V usage is TRBV10-2 and J usage is TRBJ1-5; D call uncertain. The CDR3 runs 14 residues. Trimming removed 0 bases from V and 6 bases from J, with 9 bases in between. The germline V gene encodes CDR1 WSHSY and CDR2 SAAADI. CDR3 sequence: CASSESTPGQPQHF. The CDR3 bases are TGCGCCAGCAGTGAGTCAACCCCAGGTCAGCCCCAGCATTTT.

The V gene is TRBV4-1, the J gene TRBJ2-2; TRBD1 is a possible D gene (6 bases). The CDR3 covers 14 residues. V was shortened by 3 bases and J by 6 bases, with 11 bases between the two germline ends. Per the germline V gene, CDR1 is MGHRA and CDR2 is YSYEKL. The CDR3 reads CASSHPGVAGELFF. CDR3 in DNA: TGCGCCAGCAGCCACCCAGGGGTAGCCGGGGAGCTGTTTTTT.

Notes on this clone: Other nucleotide sequences in the sample specify the same CDR3. The chain uses TRBV6-5 and TRBJ1-3, with 7 bases lining up with TRBD1. The CDR3 totals 15 residues. The germline V gene has CDR1 MNHEY and CDR2 SVGAGI. J was trimmed by 0 bases and V by 5 bases; bases with no gene match: 4. DNA for the CDR3: TGTGCCAGCAGTCGACAGGGAAACTCTGGAAACACCATATATTTT. Protein product: CASSRQGNSGNTIYF.

This clone was detected only once. The V call is TRBV4-1, the J call TRBJ2-7; 8 positions agree with TRBD1. The V gene's germline CDR1 is MGHRA and CDR2 YSYEKL. CDR3 size: 17 residues. The trim removed 0 bases at V and 0 bases at J, leaving 7 bases unmatched. DNA for the CDR3: TGCGCCAGCAGCCAAGACGACAGGGGCCGAAGCTCCTACGAGCAGTACTTC. This encodes CASSQDDRGRSSYEQYF.

The gene calls are TRBV6-5 and TRBJ1-6; D may be TRBD1 (5 bases). The CDR3 loop spans 13 amino acids. Per the germline V gene, CDR1 is MNHEY and CDR2 is SVGAGI. The germline V and J ends were trimmed by 5 bases and 7 bases, with 9 bases remaining between them. The CDR3 coding sequence is TGTGCCAGCAGTACAGGCCGCAATTCACCCCTCCACTTT. Translated, it gives CASSTGRNSPLHF.